This T cell receptor (beta chain) was sequenced for a study of beta chain features in type 1 diabetes. The whole isolated RNA underwent reverse transcription, so sequencing captured expressed TCRB transcripts. Repertoires were generated with immunoSEQ multiplex PCR, while TCRdb's copy carries only in-frame clones and drops some. The sample comprises over 150,000 clones, approximately 8.1% of which are singletons, and 0.5% to 0.65% rests with the top ten. V was clipped by 7 bases and J by 0 bases, with 13 bases between them. Germline V gene sequence: CDR1 LNHDA, CDR2 SQIVND (reference sequence). The CDR3 runs 15 residues.

The TCR comes from a man aged 18 to 30 in good health. This chain links TRBV19 with TRBJ1-5; maybe TRBD1 (5 bases). Sequences were obtained from central memory CD4+ T cells from blood. The CDR3 loop is CASILDSYSNQPQHF. For the CDR3, the DNA is TGTGCCAGTATCCTCGACAGTTATAGCAATCAGCCCCAGCATTTT.